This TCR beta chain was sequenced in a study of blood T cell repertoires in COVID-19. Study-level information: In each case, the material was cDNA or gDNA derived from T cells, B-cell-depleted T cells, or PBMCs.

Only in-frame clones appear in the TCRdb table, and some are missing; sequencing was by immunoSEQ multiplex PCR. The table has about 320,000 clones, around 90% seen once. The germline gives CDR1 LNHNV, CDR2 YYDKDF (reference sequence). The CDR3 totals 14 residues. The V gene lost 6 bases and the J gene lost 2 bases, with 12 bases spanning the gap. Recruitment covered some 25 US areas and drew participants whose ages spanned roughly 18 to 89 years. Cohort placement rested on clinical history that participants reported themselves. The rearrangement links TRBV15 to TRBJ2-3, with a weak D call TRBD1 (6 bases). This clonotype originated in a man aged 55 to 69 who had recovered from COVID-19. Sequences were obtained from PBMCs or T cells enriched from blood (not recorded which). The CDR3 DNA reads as TGTGCCACCAGTAGGACAGTTATCACAGATACGCAGTATTTT. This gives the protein CATSRTVITDTQYF.